A single sample gave rise to the 27 T cell receptor beta chains below, sequenced in a study of blood T cell repertoires in COVID-19. TCRdb's copy holds only in-frame clones and misses some; the assay was immunoSEQ multiplex PCR. The top ten hold about 7.8% of the sample, which has 200,000 to 250,000 clones, under 90% seen once. Sequencing was performed on peripheral blood. These receptor sequences come from a woman older than 75 with COVID-19, enrolled during active disease.

V and J are TRBV24-1 and TRBJ2-1; TRBD2 aligns across 9 bases. This CDR3 contains 17 residues. The ends lost 4 bases at V and 6 bases at J; junction bases unmatched: 12. Germline CDR1 reads KGHDR; CDR2 reads SFDVKD. The CDR3 reads CATSDPAARGGSNEQFF. CDR3 DNA: TGTGCCACCAGTGACCCGGCGGCGCGGGGGGGCTCCAATGAGCAGTTCTTC.

The chain employs TRBV6-5 and TRBJ2-1; 8 bases are a match to TRBD2. CDR1 and CDR2 from the germline V gene are MNHEY and SVGAGI. Trimming cost V 2 bases and J 2 bases; bases outside gene matches: 5. The CDR3 totals 16 residues. The CDR3 DNA follows: TGTGCCAGCAGTTACGGCGGGACTAGGACCTACAATGAGCAGTTCTTC. As protein: CASSYGGTRTYNEQFF.

Only a few counts were recorded for this clone. This chain's CDR3 is CASSARQGTGSNEQFF. CDR3 in DNA: TGCGCCAGCAGCGCTAGGCAGGGGACAGGGAGCAATGAGCAGTTCTTC. J is TRBJ2-1 and V is TRBV5-1; 9 nucleotides agree with TRBD1. J lost 6 bases, V lost 4 bases, and 11 bases had no gene match. Germline CDR1 is SGHRS and CDR2 is YFSETQ. CDR3 length: 16 residues.

This clone was counted a single time. The gene calls are TRBV4-2 and TRBJ2-7, with 9 bases that match TRBD2. CDR3 length: 15 amino acids. Germline values: CDR1 LGHNA, CDR2 YNFKEQ. V was pared by 1 base and J by 2 bases, with 3 bases of the junction left unmatched. The CDR3 sequence is CASSQVLAGAYEQYF. In DNA form, the CDR3 reads TGTGCCAGCAGCCAAGTACTAGCGGGTGCCTACGAGCAGTACTTC.

This chain uses TRBV14 with TRBJ1-1; a possible D gene is TRBD1 (6 bases). The CDR3 has 14 residues. V was clipped by 2 bases and J by 10 bases, with 17 bases between them. The germline V gene has CDR1 SGHDN and CDR2 FVKESK. The CDR3 coding sequence is TGTGCCAGCAGCCAACCCAACAGGGCACCTGGAGCTTTCTTT. It translates to CASSQPNRAPGAFF.

The chain employs TRBV10-2 and TRBJ2-5; D gene unclear. Germline V gene data show CDR1 as WSHSY and CDR2 as SAAADI. The CDR3 consists of 12 residues. Trimming shortened V by 2 bases and J by 4 bases, and 5 bases separated the two germline ends. In DNA form, the CDR3 reads TGCGCCAGCAGTGAGGTCGTAGAGACCCAGTACTTC. It codes for CASSEVVETQYF.

This rearrangement joins TRBV7-3 to TRBJ2-1, with TRBD1 matching 7 bases. V lost 1 base to trimming and J lost 15 bases; unmatched junction nucleotides: 9. CDR3 length: 13 residues. The germline gives CDR1 SGHTA, CDR2 FQGTGA. For the CDR3, the DNA is TGTGCCAGCAGCTTAATCCCCGGGGACAGACCGTTCTTC. Translation gives CASSLIPGDRPFF. Supplemented by reference TRBV7-3 and TRBJ2-1, the full variable domain reads GAGVSQTPSNKVTEKGKYVELRCDPISGHTALYWYRQSLGQGPEFLIYFQGTGAADDSGLPNDRFFAVRPEGSVSTLKIQRTERGDSAVYLCASSLIPGDRPFFGPGTRLTVL.

The rearrangement uses TRBV2 and TRBJ1-5; D may be TRBD1 (5 bases). CDR3 size: 15 residues. Trimming left V 1 base short and J 4 bases short, with 11 bases between. Germline CDR1 SNHLY, CDR2 FYNNEI. In nucleotides, the CDR3 is TGTGCCAGCAGTGAAGTGGGGGGGAGAAATCAGCCCCAGCATTTT. Amino acids: CASSEVGGRNQPQHF.

The J gene is TRBJ2-7, the V gene TRBV19; a possible D gene is TRBD2 (6 bases). The V gene's germline CDR1 is LNHDA and CDR2 SQIVND (reference sequence). V was clipped by 3 bases and J by 2 bases, with 17 bases between them. The CDR3 has 16 residues. Here the CDR3 DNA reads TGTGCCAGTAGTATCCCCCGCGGGACCGTGGCCTACGAGCAGTACTTC. As protein: CASSIPRGTVAYEQYF.

The chain couples TRBV4-1 to TRBJ1-2; a weak D match, TRBD1 (5 bases). Germline-derived CDR1 and CDR2 are MGHRA and YSYEKL. The CDR3 sequence is 16 residues long. Trimming left V 2 bases short and J 5 bases short, with 18 bases between. The CDR3 DNA reads TGCGCCAGCAGCCAAAACCCGACAGAATCCGGATATGGCTACACCTTC. Protein: CASSQNPTESGYGYTF.

V usage is TRBV9 and J usage is TRBJ1-4; D gene ambiguous. The CDR3 sequence is 16 residues long. The germline V gene has CDR1 SGDLS and CDR2 YYNGEE. Trimming pared 3 bases from V and 8 bases from J, leaving 20 bases between. This chain's CDR3 is CASSADVRGRGEKLFF. CDR3 DNA: TGTGCCAGCAGCGCTGATGTCCGAGGGAGAGGGGAAAAACTGTTTTTT.

The V call is TRBV7-9, the J call TRBJ2-7; 8 positions agree with TRBD1. From germline, CDR1 is SEHNR and CDR2 FQNEAQ (reference sequence). V was clipped by 5 bases and J by 3 bases; unmatched bases: 6. The CDR3 length is 14 residues. The CDR3 DNA reads as TGTGCCAGCAGCCGACAGGGGTCGGGCTACGAGCAGTACTTC. Residues: CASSRQGSGYEQYF.

This clone was recorded once. The chain links TRBV9 to TRBJ1-5, with D tentatively TRBD1 (5 bases). This CDR3 spans 13 amino acids. The germline V gene encodes CDR1 SGDLS and CDR2 YYNGEE. Trimming pared 7 bases from V and 7 bases from J, leaving 15 bases between. The CDR3 is CASGQGIGQPQHF. DNA for the CDR3: TGTGCCAGCGGGCAGGGTATCGGCCAGCCCCAGCATTTT.

J is TRBJ2-3 and V is TRBV12-3 or TRBV12-4; TRBD1 is a possible D gene (5 bases). The CDR3 covers 13 residues. V dropped 3 bases and J dropped 6 bases, with 10 bases sitting between them. This chain's CDR3 is CASSFAGWDTQYF. CDR3 DNA: TGTGCCAGCAGTTTTGCAGGGTGGGATACGCAGTATTTT.

This rearrangement joins TRBV5-6 to TRBJ2-7; TRBD1 matches 7 bases. There are 13 residues in the CDR3. Germline V CDR1 and CDR2: SGHDT, YYEEEE. J lost 3 bases, V lost 5 bases, and 5 bases had no gene match. As DNA, the CDR3 is TGTGCCAGCAGTTCGGGACAGTACTACGAGCAGTACTTC. Translated: CASSSGQYYEQYF.

The V call is TRBV7-3, the J call TRBJ2-5; 13 positions match TRBD2. The CDR3 totals 14 residues. Per germline, CDR1 SGHTA and CDR2 FQGTGA. The V segment lost 8 bases and the J segment 4 bases; nucleotides outside the gene matches: 4. The CDR3 spells CASGTSGEGETQYF. The CDR3 DNA follows: TGTGCCAGCGGGACTAGCGGGGAAGGAGAGACCCAGTACTTC. The full variable domain, its missing parts supplied by reference TRBV7-3 and TRBJ2-5, is GAGVSQTPSNKVTEKGKYVELRCDPISGHTALYWYRQSLGQGPEFLIYFQGTGAADDSGLPNDRFFAVRPEGSVSTLKIQRTERGDSAVYLCASGTSGEGETQYFGPGTRLLVL.

The chain is built from TRBV2 and TRBJ2-7; no firm D call. Germline V lookup: CDR1 SNHLY, CDR2 FYNNEI. The CDR3 contains 11 residues. V was pared by 6 bases and J by 6 bases, with 9 bases between. The CDR3 protein is CASRGDSEQYF. In DNA form, the CDR3 reads TGTGCCAGCAGGGGTGACTCCGAGCAGTACTTC.

The chain uses TRBV19 and TRBJ1-2; D remains ambiguous. Germline CDR1 reads LNHDA; CDR2 reads SQIVND (reference sequence). V lost 3 bases and J lost 5, with 13 bases in between. This CDR3 is 14 amino acids long. CDR3 bases: TGTGCCAGTAGTATGGGCGCCCAAGAGTATGGCTACACCTTC. It yields the protein CASSMGAQEYGYTF.

The V gene is TRBV6-1, the J gene TRBJ1-2, with a possible D match to TRBD1 (5 bases). There are 16 residues in the CDR3. The germline V and J ends were trimmed by 1 base and 0 bases, with 12 bases remaining between them. The V gene's germline CDR1 is MNHNS and CDR2 SASEGT. The CDR3 region has the DNA TGTGCCAGCAGTGAAGTGGGGCTACCTCCTAACTATGGCTACACCTTC. Its translation: CASSEVGLPPNYGYTF.

The chain links TRBV4-1 to TRBJ1-4, with 10 bases lining up with TRBD1. CDR3 length: 18 amino acids. The ends lost 4 bases at V and 7 bases at J; junction bases unmatched: 15. Germline CDR1 is MGHRA and CDR2 is YSYEKL. The CDR3 sequence: CASSRGQGPRAGSEKLFF. CDR3 sequence (DNA): TGCGCCAGCAGCCGGGGACAGGGGCCGAGGGCAGGGTCTGAAAAACTGTTTTTT.

This chain connects TRBV28 to TRBJ1-5, with 8 bases matching TRBD1. Losses at the gene ends were 5 bases for V and 6 bases for J; bases not matched to a gene: 6. The CDR3 spans 14 residues. Germline V gene sequence: CDR1 MDHEN, CDR2 SYDVKM. The CDR3 region is CASSLGQGTQPQHF. CDR3 in DNA: TGTGCCAGCAGTCTAGGACAGGGAACTCAGCCCCAGCATTTT.

This clone was found a few times. The chain recombines TRBV27 with TRBJ1-1; D is unresolved. This CDR3 spans 12 amino acids. CDR1 and CDR2 (germline): MNHEY, SMNVEV (reference sequence). Trimming left V 9 bases short and J 8 bases short, with 16 bases between. The CDR3 sequence is CASSLFNGEAFF. The CDR3 DNA is TGTGCCAGTTCACTATTTAACGGGGAAGCTTTCTTT.

V gene TRBV5-1 combines with J gene TRBJ2-2; TRBD1 aligns across 7 bases. Germline loops: CDR1 SGHRS, CDR2 YFSETQ. This CDR3 comprises 14 residues. J was trimmed by 4 bases and V by 7 bases; bases with no gene match: 7. The CDR3 nucleotides read TGCGCCAGCGCTACAGGGGCGGCCACCGGGGAGCTGTTTTTT. As protein: CASATGAATGELFF.

The rearrangement uses TRBV5-1 and TRBJ1-6, with a possible D match to TRBD1 (5 bases). CDR1 SGHRS and CDR2 YFSETQ come from the germline V gene. The CDR3 runs 14 residues. Deletions cut 4 bases from V and 9 bases from J, with 14 bases between. Written as DNA, the CDR3 is TGCGCCAGCAGCCCCGGGGACTTTAGTTCACCCCTCCACTTT. Protein sequence: CASSPGDFSSPLHF.

The chain has TRBV19 and TRBJ1-1; no reliable D call. V shed 1 base and J shed 0 bases, with 9 bases lying between them. CDR3 length equals 15 residues. The germline gives CDR1 LNHDA, CDR2 SQIVND (reference sequence). The DNA of the CDR3 is TGTGCCAGTAGTATAGTCAACAGCATGAACACTGAAGCTTTCTTT. It is translated as CASSIVNSMNTEAFF. The full variable domain, in which reference TRBV19 and TRBJ1-1 provide the parts outside the CDR3, is DGGITQSPKYLFRKEGQNVTLSCEQNLNHDAMYWYRQDPGQGLRLIYYSQIVNDFQKGDIAEGYSVSREKKESFPLTVTSAQKNPTAFYLCASSIVNSMNTEAFFGQGTRLTVV.

As for this clone: No conserved phenylalanine or tryptophan ends this CDR3, so it is likely a read error. The DNA is omitted, as the CDR3 cannot be located on it reliably, and the CDR3 follows TCRdb's listing. The J gene is TRBJ1-4, the V gene TRBV12-3 or TRBV12-4. The CDR3 spans 12 amino acids, including both terminal residues. The CDR3 here is CASICRPILPGD.

This chain joins TRBV4-1 and TRBJ2-1, with 15 bases lining up with TRBD2. The CDR3 has 15 amino acids. V lost 7 bases and J lost 7; bases outside the gene matches: 5. CDR1 is MGHRA and CDR2 is YSYEKL in the germline V gene. As DNA, the CDR3 is TGCGCCAGCACCCTGGGACTAGCGGGAGGAAATGAGCAGTTCTTC. This codes for CASTLGLAGGNEQFF.